One and the same sample provided the 11 T cell receptor beta chains below, sequenced in a study of OX40 agonist ivuxolimab in advanced cancers. Sequencing used immunoSEQ multiplex PCR; TCRdb keeps in-frame clones, though not all of them. The sample consists of about 73,000 clones, approximately 90% of them appearing once. The sample here was CD4+ or CD8+ T cells sorted from blood, taken in a trial of the OX40 agonist ivuxolimab. The origin of the receptors is an adult with an advanced solid tumor such as melanoma, head and neck, liver or kidney cancer.

J is TRBJ2-4 and V is TRBV19; no clear D gene. This CDR3 contains 13 residues. CDR1 is LNHDA and CDR2 is SQIVND in the germline V gene (reference sequence). Between the trimmed V and J ends, which lost 3 bases and 8 bases, there was a span of 11 bases. This CDR3 is CASSIEGWDIQYF. CDR3 nucleotides: TGTGCCAGTAGTATTGAAGGATGGGACATTCAGTACTTC.

The chain is built from TRBV30 and TRBJ2-5, with 7 bases fitting TRBD1. The CDR3 is 13 amino acids. J lost 0 bases, V lost 6 bases, and 4 bases had no gene match. CDR1 and CDR2 from the germline V gene are GTSNPN and SVGIG (reference sequence). CDR3 residues: CACLGGHQETQYF. DNA for the CDR3: TGTGCCTGCTTAGGGGGCCACCAAGAGACCCAGTACTTC.

This sequence joins TRBV2 and TRBJ2-7; 7 bases match TRBD1. The CDR3 runs 15 residues. V was clipped by 1 base and J by 2 bases; unmatched bases: 5. CDR1 SNHLY and CDR2 FYNNEI come from the germline V gene. The CDR3 sequence is CASSEGTGSPYEQYF. CDR3 bases: TGTGCCAGCAGTGAAGGGACAGGCTCTCCCTACGAGCAGTACTTC.

The V and J genes are TRBV27 and TRBJ2-7; 7 nucleotides line up with TRBD1. Unmatched junction bases numbered 15, after V lost 0 bases and J lost 1 base. This CDR3 is 19 amino acids long. Germline V lookup: CDR1 MNHEY, CDR2 SMNVEV (reference sequence). The CDR3 sequence is CASSLSLVLDGQESYEQYF. CDR3 nucleotides: TGTGCCAGCAGTTTATCCCTCGTCCTGGACGGACAGGAGTCCTACGAGCAGTACTTC.

The chain carries TRBV10-3 and TRBJ2-3, with D possibly being TRBD1 (5 bases). The CDR3 runs to 15 residues. Germline V CDR1 and CDR2: ENHRY, SYGVKD. Trimming pared 5 bases from V and 0 bases from J, leaving 12 bases between. CDR3 DNA: TGTGCCATCAGTACGGACACGCCAAGCACAGATACGCAGTATTTT. It encodes CAISTDTPSTDTQYF.

This rearrangement joins TRBV10-2 to TRBJ2-7, with 9 bases that match TRBD1. J was trimmed by 7 bases and V by 8 bases; bases with no gene match: 9. CDR3 size: 13 residues. Germline CDR1 is WSHSY and CDR2 is SAAADI. The CDR3 reads CASGWTGAGEQYF. The DNA of the CDR3 is TGCGCCAGCGGCTGGACAGGGGCGGGGGAGCAGTACTTC.

The chain employs TRBV18 and TRBJ2-2, with D unresolved. Germline-derived CDR1 and CDR2 are KGHSH and LQKENI. This CDR3 comprises 13 residues. Trimming cost V 5 bases and J 6 bases, with 10 bases left between them. The CDR3 sequence: CASSLNGPGELFF. CDR3 nucleotides: TGTGCCAGCTCATTAAACGGGCCCGGGGAGCTGTTTTTT.

The chain is built from TRBV28 and TRBJ2-1; 12 nucleotides match TRBD2. CDR3 length: 18 amino acids. Per germline, CDR1 MDHEN and CDR2 SYDVKM. The trim removed 0 bases at V and 0 bases at J, leaving 3 bases unmatched. The CDR3 loop is CASSLWGLAGLSYNEQFF. The CDR3 DNA sequence: TGTGCCAGCAGTTTATGGGGACTAGCGGGCCTCTCCTACAATGAGCAGTTCTTC. Looking up the rest from reference TRBV28 and TRBJ2-1 gives the full variable domain: DVKVTQSSRYLVKRTGEKVFLECVQDMDHENMFWYRQDPGLGLRLIYFSYDVKMKEKGDIPEGYSVSREKKERFSLILESASTNQTSMYLCASSLWGLAGLSYNEQFFGPGTRLTVL.

The chain couples TRBV27 to TRBJ2-2; D uncertain. Germline V CDR1 and CDR2: MNHEY, SMNVEV (reference sequence). The germline V and J ends were trimmed by 3 bases and 4 bases, with 12 bases remaining between them. CDR3 length equals 15 residues. The chain's CDR3 is CASSFWGSGTGELFF. Here the CDR3 DNA reads TGTGCCAGCAGTTTTTGGGGTTCCGGCACCGGGGAGCTGTTTTTT.

The V call is TRBV9, the J call TRBJ2-3, with D perhaps matching TRBD2 (7 bases). The CDR3 sequence is 15 residues long. CDR1 is SGDLS, CDR2 YYNGEE, per germline. V lost 0 bases and J 3 bases, leaving 11 bases between the germline ends. The DNA for the CDR3 is TGTGCCAGCAGCGTAGAGGGGGGGCTAACAGATACGCAGTATTTT. Residues: CASSVEGGLTDTQYF.

This clone showed up many times. The J gene is TRBJ2-7, the V gene TRBV2; D is ambiguous. CDR3 length: 14 residues. CDR1 is SNHLY and CDR2 is FYNNEI in the germline V gene. V dropped 2 bases and J dropped 3 bases, with 11 bases sitting between them. The CDR3 coding sequence is TGTGCCAGCAGTGAAAGAGGCAGGATCTACGAGCAGTACTTC. Its protein product is CASSERGRIYEQYF.